The 15 T cell receptor beta chains in this list originate from one sample, sequenced in a study of read filtering for tumor transcriptome and immune sequencing. Molecular barcoded adaptors covering alpha/delta and beta/gamma chains were used on 400 ng RNA. One entry per CDR3 protein results from TCRdb running MiXCR on the reads. The data hold about 86,000 distinct CDR3 sequences, with 10% to 15% observed a single time. Input material: a population of CD138-negative cells sorted from bone marrow. The receptors stem from a donor at least 40 years old with multiple myeloma.

In this sample, this clonotype turned up many times. The chain links TRBV6-6 to TRBJ2-7, with TRBD1 matching over 8 bases. Germline values: CDR1 MNHNY, CDR2 SVGAGI (reference sequence). V shed 7 bases and J 5 bases; nucleotides not matched to a gene: 13. The CDR3 consists of 15 residues. CDR3 sequence (DNA): TGTGCCAGCACATTATGGGGGCAGGGGGCGAACGAGCAGTACTTC. Translating it yields CASTLWGQGANEQYF.

This clonotype was seen ten or more times. The chain couples TRBV24-1 to TRBJ2-1; TRBD1 might be the D (5 bases). Trimming shortened V by 6 bases and J by 3 bases, and 11 bases separated the two germline ends. The CDR3 contains 14 residues. Germline V gene data show CDR1 as KGHDR and CDR2 as SFDVKD. The DNA of the CDR3 is TGTGCCACCAGTACAGGACCTAACTACAATGAGCAGTTCTTC. Residues: CATSTGPNYNEQFF.

This clonotype turned up a few times. One base away lies a much larger clone, so this may be a sequencing read error. The chain links TRBV5-1 to TRBJ2-3; maybe TRBD1 (5 bases). Germline CDR1 SGHRS, CDR2 YFSETQ. CDR3 length: 16 amino acids. The CDR3, as DNA: TGCGCCAGCAGCTTGGGCTCTAGAGCCAGCACAGGTACGCAGTATTTT. It specifies CASSLGSRASTGTQYF.

Ten or more counts support this clonotype. The CDR3 region has the DNA TGTGCCAGCTCACCAACATCCGATCAAGAGACCCAGTACTTC. Amino acids: CASSPTSDQETQYF. This chain uses TRBV18 with TRBJ2-5; no reliable D call. V lost 2 bases and J lost 2, with 9 bases in between. The CDR3 totals 14 residues. Germline-derived CDR1 and CDR2 are KGHSH and LQKENI.

The sample holds a few counts of this clonotype. A much larger clone differs from this one at a single base, so this may be a read error. This chain links TRBV7-2 with TRBJ2-1; tentatively, D is TRBD1 (5 bases). CDR3 length: 13 residues. Germline-derived CDR1 and CDR2 are SGHTA and FQGNSA. CDR3 sequence reads: CAGSLQARVEQFF. CDR3 DNA: TGTGCCGGCAGCTTACAAGCCAGGGTTGAGCAGTTCTTC.

This clonotype has a handful of counts. The chain is built from TRBV29-1 and TRBJ2-3, with D possibly being TRBD1 or TRBD2 (6 bases each). Germline assignment: CDR1 SQVTM and CDR2 ANQGSEA. Trimming cost V 5 bases and J 3 bases, with 15 bases left between them. The CDR3 totals 14 residues. CDR3 protein: CSVRDRRGTDTQYF. CDR3 DNA sequence: TGCAGCGTTCGTGACCGGAGGGGGACAGATACGCAGTATTTT.

On this clonotype itself: The junction and the germline gene differ at one end; a read error may be behind it. This sequence joins TRBV7-9 and TRBJ2-1, with 10 bases matching TRBD2. Germline V gene data show CDR1 as SEHNR and CDR2 as FQNEAQ (reference sequence). This CDR3 region has 18 residues. CDR3 DNA: TGCGCCAGCAGCTTAGGGCTAGCGGGAGCAGGTTCCCACAATGAGCAGTTCTTC. Translating gives CASSLGLAGAGSHNEQFF. The complete variable domain, with remaining parts taken from reference TRBV7-9 and TRBJ2-1, reads DTGVSQNPRHKITKRGQNVTFRCDPISEHNRLYWYRQTLGQGPEFLTYFQNEAQLEKSRLLSDRFSAERPKGSFSTLEIQRTEQGDSAMYLCASSLGLAGAGSHNEQFFGPGTRLTVL.

With respect to this clonotype: A much larger clone lies one base from this, so it may be a read error. The J gene is TRBJ1-1, the V gene TRBV7-3, with D hard to call. The V end lost 5 bases, the J end lost 5 bases, and 18 bases lay between the germline ends. CDR3 length equals 15 residues. Germline V gene data show CDR1 as SGHTA and CDR2 as FQGTGA. The CDR3 coding sequence is TGTGCCAGCAGCCCCCTCCACTTGGGGAGGACTGAAGCTTTCTTT. Protein sequence: CASSPLHLGRTEAFF.

V is TRBV4-1 and J is TRBJ2-6; perhaps TRBD1 as D (5 bases). CDR1 MGHRA and CDR2 YSYEKL come from the germline V gene. The length of the CDR3 is 11 residues. Between the trimmed V and J ends, which lost 5 bases and 13 bases, there was a span of 9 bases. CDR3 sequence reads: CASSSAGVLTF. In nucleotides, the CDR3 is TGCGCCAGCAGCTCCGCAGGGGTCCTGACTTTC.

On this clonotype itself: This may be a read error, as it is one base from a much larger clone. This sequence joins TRBV7-2 and TRBJ1-1, with D possibly matching TRBD1 (5 bases). V lost 4 bases to trimming and J lost 0 bases, with 12 bases between them. Per the germline V gene, CDR1 is SGHTA and CDR2 is FQGNSA. The CDR3 consists of 15 residues. The CDR3 DNA reads as TGTGCCAGCAGCTCGGGACCGAGAATGAACACTGAAGCTTTCTTT. Translation: CASSSGPRMNTEAFF. Looking up the rest from reference TRBV7-2 and TRBJ1-1 gives the full variable domain: GAGVSQSPSNKVTEKGKDVELRCDPISGHTALYWYRQSLGQGLEFLIYFQGNSAPDKSGLPSDRFSAERTGGSVSTLTIQRTQQEDSAVYLCASSSGPRMNTEAFFGQGTRLTVV.

This clonotype was counted ten times or more. V is TRBV20-1 and J is TRBJ2-7, with unresolved D. The CDR3 spans 11 residues. Trimming shortened V by 5 bases and J by 3 bases, and 8 bases separated the two germline ends. Germline assignment: CDR1 DFQATT and CDR2 SNEGSKA (reference sequence). In nucleotides, the CDR3 is TGCAGTGCTCGTAACTACTACGAGCAGTACTTC. Its translation is CSARNYYEQYF.

CDR3 sequence: CASSLSGGRNQPQHF. CDR3 DNA sequence: TGTGCCAGCAGTTTATCCGGGGGCCGAAATCAGCCCCAGCATTTT. The chain is built from TRBV12-3 or TRBV12-4 and TRBJ1-5, with D perhaps matching TRBD1 (6 bases). The CDR3 loop spans 15 amino acids. V lost 2 bases to trimming and J lost 4 bases, with 12 bases between them.

This clonotype was detected many times. The chain couples TRBV11-3 to TRBJ2-1, with TRBD2 matching 10 bases. After removal of 3 bases from V and 6 bases from J, the junction contained 8 bases not matched to a gene. The CDR3 is 16 amino acids. Germline V lookup: CDR1 SGHNT, CDR2 YENEEA. CDR3 amino acids: CASSFLLSGRGNEQFF. The CDR3 DNA reads as TGTGCCAGCAGCTTCCTACTAAGCGGGAGGGGCAATGAGCAGTTCTTC.

This clonotype was counted many times. A read error may produce the germline difference seen at one junction end. V is TRBV5-1 and J is TRBJ2-5, with 12 nucleotides matching TRBD2. CDR3 length equals 15 residues. CDR1 SGHRS and CDR2 YFSETQ come from the germline V gene. The CDR3 DNA follows: TGCGCCGGCAGCGCGATTGGACTAGCGGGACAGACCCAGTACTTC. Protein product: CAGSAIGLAGQTQYF.

In regard to this clonotype: Possible read error: a much larger clone is one base away. This chain uses TRBV2 with TRBJ2-1, with 13 bases lining up with TRBD2. CDR1 and CDR2 (germline): SNHLY, FYNNEI. This CDR3 spans 15 amino acids. CDR3 sequence reads: CASRGTSGVYDEQFF. CDR3 DNA sequence: TGTGCCAGCAGGGGGACTAGCGGGGTCTACGATGAGCAGTTCTTC.